This entry lists 9 T cell receptor beta chains sequenced from one sample in a study of cytomegalovirus exposure and HLA in healthy donors. Primers: 60 Vbeta forward and 13 Jbeta reverse. TCRdb's copy holds only in-frame clones and misses some; the assay was immunoSEQ multiplex PCR. The table gives roughly 220,000 clones; the top ten clones make up 0.95% to 1.3% of it. The sequencing input was PBMCs. These receptors were collected from a girl aged 2-10 years in good health and CMV-seropositive.

The chain employs TRBV6-4 and TRBJ2-3, with 9 bases lining up with TRBD2. There are 12 residues in the CDR3. Germline CDR1 and CDR2: MRHNA and SNTAGT. V lost 9 bases, J lost 8 bases, and 6 bases stayed unmatched. In nucleotides, the CDR3 is TGTGCCAGGTTAGCGGGAGTATGTACGCAGTATTTT. Protein product: CARLAGVCTQYF.

The chain recombines TRBV28 with TRBJ2-1, with 7 bases aligning to TRBD1. CDR1 and CDR2 from the germline V gene are MDHEN and SYDVKM. V gave up 5 bases and J gave up 6 bases; unmatched junction bases: 7. The CDR3 is made up of 14 amino acids. The CDR3 DNA sequence: TGTGCCAGCAGTGGCTCAGGGGACAGCAATGAGCAGTTCTTC. Its protein is CASSGSGDSNEQFF.

Regarding this clone: Germline is not matched at one junction end, which may reflect a read error. The chain joins TRBV5-1 to TRBJ1-5, with D maybe TRBD1 (5 bases). Per germline, CDR1 SGHRS and CDR2 YFSETQ. This CDR3 is built from 14 residues. The DNA of the CDR3 is TGTGCCAGCAGCTTAGGAGGGACGGTTCAGCCCCAGCATTTT. This sequence encodes CASSLGGTVQPQHF.

The V gene is TRBV30, the J gene TRBJ2-7; D perhaps matches TRBD1 (6 bases). The germline CDR1 and CDR2 sequences are GTSNPN and SVGIG (reference sequence). The V and J ends lost 3 bases and 4 bases respectively, with 13 bases between them. The length of the CDR3 is 13 residues. In DNA, the CDR3 is TGTGCCTGGAGGCTGGGGGCCTGGTACGAGCAGTACTTC. This sequence encodes CAWRLGAWYEQYF.

The chain has TRBV4-2 and TRBJ2-1, with TRBD2 matching over 8 bases. Losses at the gene ends were 4 bases for V and 6 bases for J; bases not matched to a gene: 11. In germline, CDR1 is LGHNA, CDR2 YNFKEQ. The CDR3 contains 16 residues. Here the CDR3 reads CASSRRGGLGGNEQFF. The CDR3, as DNA: TGTGCCAGCAGCCGCCGGGGGGGCCTCGGCGGCAATGAGCAGTTCTTC.

The chain carries TRBV2 and TRBJ2-7, with unresolved D. Looked up from germline, CDR1 is SNHLY and CDR2 is FYNNEI. This CDR3 is built from 13 residues. Trimming left V 0 bases short and J 7 bases short, with 10 bases between. This CDR3 is CASSEAIRSEQYF. The CDR3 DNA sequence: TGTGCCAGCAGTGAAGCGATTAGGAGTGAGCAGTACTTC.

This sequence joins TRBV20-1 and TRBJ2-1, with D possibly matching TRBD1 (6 bases). The V end was cut by 5 bases, the J end by 10 bases, with 9 bases between. CDR1 and CDR2 from the germline V gene are DFQATT and SNEGSKA (reference sequence). CDR3 size: 10 residues. The CDR3 coding sequence is TGCAGTGCTCAGAGGGGGGAGCAGTTCTTC. Its protein product is CSAQRGEQFF.

The chain links TRBV7-8 to TRBJ2-7; 7 bases line up with TRBD1. Germline CDR1 SGHVS, CDR2 FQNEAQ. The V gene end was trimmed by 1 base and the J gene end by 9 bases; junction bases not matched to a gene: 9. The CDR3 has 14 residues. Here the CDR3 reads CASSLGDSTFGQYF. The CDR3 nucleotides read TGTGCCAGCAGCTTAGGGGACAGTACGTTTGGGCAGTACTTC.

This chain uses TRBV6-1 with TRBJ1-4; TRBD1 matches at 8 bases. The J segment lost 4 bases and the V segment lost 4 bases, leaving 5 bases of the junction unmatched. The V gene's germline CDR1 is MNHNS and CDR2 SASEGT. This CDR3 region has 15 residues. CDR3 region: CASSARTGSNEKLFF. Written as DNA, the CDR3 is TGTGCCAGCAGTGCACGGACAGGGAGTAATGAAAAACTGTTTTTT.